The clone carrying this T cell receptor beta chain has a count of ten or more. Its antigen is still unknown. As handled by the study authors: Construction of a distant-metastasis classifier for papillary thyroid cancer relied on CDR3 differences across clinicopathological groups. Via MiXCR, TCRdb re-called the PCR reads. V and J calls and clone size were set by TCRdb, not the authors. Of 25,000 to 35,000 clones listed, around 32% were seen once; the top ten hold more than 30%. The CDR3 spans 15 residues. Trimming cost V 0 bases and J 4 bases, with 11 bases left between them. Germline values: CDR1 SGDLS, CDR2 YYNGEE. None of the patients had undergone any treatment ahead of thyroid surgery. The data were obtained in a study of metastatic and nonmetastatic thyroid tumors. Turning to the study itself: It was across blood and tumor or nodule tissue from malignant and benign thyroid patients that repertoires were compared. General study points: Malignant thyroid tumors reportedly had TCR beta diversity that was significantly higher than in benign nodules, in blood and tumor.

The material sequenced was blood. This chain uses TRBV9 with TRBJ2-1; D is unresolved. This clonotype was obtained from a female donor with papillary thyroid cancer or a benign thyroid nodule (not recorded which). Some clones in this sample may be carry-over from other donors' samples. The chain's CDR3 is CASSVAAQTYNEQFF. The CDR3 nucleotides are TGTGCCAGCAGCGTAGCCGCACAGACTTACAATGAGCAGTTCTTC.